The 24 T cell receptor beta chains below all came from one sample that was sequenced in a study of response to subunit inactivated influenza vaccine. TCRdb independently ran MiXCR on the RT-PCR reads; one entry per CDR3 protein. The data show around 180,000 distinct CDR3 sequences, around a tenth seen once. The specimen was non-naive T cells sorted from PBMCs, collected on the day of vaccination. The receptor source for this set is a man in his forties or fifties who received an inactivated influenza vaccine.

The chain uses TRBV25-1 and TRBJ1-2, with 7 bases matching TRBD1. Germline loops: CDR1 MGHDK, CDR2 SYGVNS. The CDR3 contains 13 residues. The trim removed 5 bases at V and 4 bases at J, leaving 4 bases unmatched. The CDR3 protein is CASSTGDFYGYTF. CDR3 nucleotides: TGTGCCAGCAGTACAGGGGACTTCTATGGCTACACCTTC.

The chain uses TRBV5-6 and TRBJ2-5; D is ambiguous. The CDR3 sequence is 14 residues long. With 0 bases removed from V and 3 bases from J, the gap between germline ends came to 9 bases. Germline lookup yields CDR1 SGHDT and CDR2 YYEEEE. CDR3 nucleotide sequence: TGTGCCAGCAGCTTGGCCCTCGGAGAAGAGACCCAGTACTTC. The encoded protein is CASSLALGEETQYF.

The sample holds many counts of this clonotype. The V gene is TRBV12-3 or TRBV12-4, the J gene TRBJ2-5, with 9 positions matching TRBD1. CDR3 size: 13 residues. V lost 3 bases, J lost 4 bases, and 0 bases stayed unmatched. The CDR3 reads CASSLGQGETQYF. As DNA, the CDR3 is TGTGCCAGCAGTTTGGGACAGGGAGAGACCCAGTACTTC.

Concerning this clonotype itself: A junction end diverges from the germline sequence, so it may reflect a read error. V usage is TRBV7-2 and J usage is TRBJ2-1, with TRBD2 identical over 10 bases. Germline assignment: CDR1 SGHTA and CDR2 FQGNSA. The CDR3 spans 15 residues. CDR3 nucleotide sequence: TGTGCCAGCAGCTTAGAGCTAGCGGGAGTAGCCCACTCATACTTC. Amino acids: CASSLELAGVAHSYF.

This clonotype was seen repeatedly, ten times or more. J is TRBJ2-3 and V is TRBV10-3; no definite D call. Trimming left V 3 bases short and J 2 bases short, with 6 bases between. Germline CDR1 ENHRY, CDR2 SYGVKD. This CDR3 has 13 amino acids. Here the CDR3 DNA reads TGTGCCATCAGTGATCAGGTCACAGATACGCAGTATTTT. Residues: CAISDQVTDTQYF.

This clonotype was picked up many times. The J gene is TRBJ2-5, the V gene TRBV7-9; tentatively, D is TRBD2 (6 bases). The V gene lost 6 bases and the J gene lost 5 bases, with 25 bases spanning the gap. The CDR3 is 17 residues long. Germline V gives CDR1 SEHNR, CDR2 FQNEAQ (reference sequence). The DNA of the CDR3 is TGTGCCAGCAGGCCGACTTCGCTTAGAAATGGAGGGGAGACCCAGTACTTC. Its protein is CASRPTSLRNGGETQYF. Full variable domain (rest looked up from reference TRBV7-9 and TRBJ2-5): DTGVSQNPRHKITKRGQNVTFRCDPISEHNRLYWYRQTLGQGPEFLTYFQNEAQLEKSRLLSDRFSAERPKGSFSTLEIQRTEQGDSAMYLCASRPTSLRNGGETQYFGPGTRLLVL.

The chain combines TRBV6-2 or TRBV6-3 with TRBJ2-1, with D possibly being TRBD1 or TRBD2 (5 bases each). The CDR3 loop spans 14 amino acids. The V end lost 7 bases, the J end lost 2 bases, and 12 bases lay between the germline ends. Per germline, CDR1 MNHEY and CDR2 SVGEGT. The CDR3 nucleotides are TGTGCCAGCAAGAACCCGGGACCCTACAATGAGCAGTTCTTC. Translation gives CASKNPGPYNEQFF.

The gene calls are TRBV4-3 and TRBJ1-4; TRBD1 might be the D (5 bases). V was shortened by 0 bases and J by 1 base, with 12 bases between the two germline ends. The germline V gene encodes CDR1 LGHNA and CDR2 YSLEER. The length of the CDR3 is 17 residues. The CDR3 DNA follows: TGCGCCAGCAGCCAAGAATTTGGTGGGGGAACTAATGAAAAACTGTTTTTT. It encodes CASSQEFGGGTNEKLFF.

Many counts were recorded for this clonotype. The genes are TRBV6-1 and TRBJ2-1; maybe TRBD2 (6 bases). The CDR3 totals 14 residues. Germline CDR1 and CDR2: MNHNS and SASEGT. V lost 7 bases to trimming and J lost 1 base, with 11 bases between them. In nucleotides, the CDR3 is TGTGCCAGCATCACGGAGGGGTCCTACAATGAGCAGTTCTTC. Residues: CASITEGSYNEQFF.

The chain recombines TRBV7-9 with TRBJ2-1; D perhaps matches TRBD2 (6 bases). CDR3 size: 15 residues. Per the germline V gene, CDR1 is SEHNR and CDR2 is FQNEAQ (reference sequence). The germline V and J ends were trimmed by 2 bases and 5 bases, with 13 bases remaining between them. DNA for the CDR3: TGTGCCAGCAGCTTATACGGCGGCGGGGACAATGAGCAGTTCTTC. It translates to CASSLYGGGDNEQFF.

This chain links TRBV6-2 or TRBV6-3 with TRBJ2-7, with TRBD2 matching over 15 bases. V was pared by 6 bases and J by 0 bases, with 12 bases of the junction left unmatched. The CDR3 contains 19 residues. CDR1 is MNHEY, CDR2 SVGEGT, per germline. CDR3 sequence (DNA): TGTGCCAGCAGCCGTGCCCCCGGGACTAGCGGGGGGCGCTCCTACGAGCAGTACTTC. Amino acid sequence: CASSRAPGTSGGRSYEQYF.

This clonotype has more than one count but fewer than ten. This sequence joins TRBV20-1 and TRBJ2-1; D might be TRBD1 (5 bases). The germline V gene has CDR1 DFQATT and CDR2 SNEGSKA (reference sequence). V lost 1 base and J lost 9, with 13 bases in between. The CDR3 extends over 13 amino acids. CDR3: CSARVGALGEQFF. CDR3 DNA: TGCAGTGCTAGAGTAGGGGCCCTGGGTGAGCAGTTCTTC.

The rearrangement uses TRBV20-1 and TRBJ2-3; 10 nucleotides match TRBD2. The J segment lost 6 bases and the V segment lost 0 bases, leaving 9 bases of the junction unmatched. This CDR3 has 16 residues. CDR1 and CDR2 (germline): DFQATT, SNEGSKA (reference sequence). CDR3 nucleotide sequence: TGCAGTGCTAGAGATAGGAGCGGGGGGGCCACTGATACGCAGTATTTT. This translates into CSARDRSGGATDTQYF.

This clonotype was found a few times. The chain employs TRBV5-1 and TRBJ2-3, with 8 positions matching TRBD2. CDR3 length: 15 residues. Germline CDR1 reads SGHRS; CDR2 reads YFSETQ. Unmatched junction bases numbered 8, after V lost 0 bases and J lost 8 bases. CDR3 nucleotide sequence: TGCGCCAGCAGCTTGGCGGGGGGGCAAATGGGTACGCAGTATTTT. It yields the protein CASSLAGGQMGTQYF.

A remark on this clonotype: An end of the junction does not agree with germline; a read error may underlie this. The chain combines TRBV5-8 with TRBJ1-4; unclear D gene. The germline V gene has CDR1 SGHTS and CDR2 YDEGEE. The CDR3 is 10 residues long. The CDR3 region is CATRREILFF. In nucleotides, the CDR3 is TGTGCCACCAGGCGTGAAATACTGTTTTTT.

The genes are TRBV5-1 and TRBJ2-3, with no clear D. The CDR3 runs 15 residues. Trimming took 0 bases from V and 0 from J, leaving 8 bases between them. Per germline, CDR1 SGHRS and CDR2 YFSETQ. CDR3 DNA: TGCGCCAGCAGCTTGGGGCACTTTAGCACAGATACGCAGTATTTT. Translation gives CASSLGHFSTDTQYF.

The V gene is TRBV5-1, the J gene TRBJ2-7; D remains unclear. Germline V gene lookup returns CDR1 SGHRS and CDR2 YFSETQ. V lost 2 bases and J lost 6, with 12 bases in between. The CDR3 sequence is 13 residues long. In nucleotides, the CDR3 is TGCGCCAGCAGCTTAAGCATCCAGCGCGAGCAGTACTTC. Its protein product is CASSLSIQREQYF.

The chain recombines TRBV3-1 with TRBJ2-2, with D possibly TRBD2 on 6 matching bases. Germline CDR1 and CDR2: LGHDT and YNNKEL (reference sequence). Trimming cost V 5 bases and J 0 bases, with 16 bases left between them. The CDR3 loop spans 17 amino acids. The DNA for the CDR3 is TGTGCCAGCAGCTCTATAAGCGGGCTCGCGAACACCGGGGAGCTGTTTTTT. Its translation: CASSSISGLANTGELFF.

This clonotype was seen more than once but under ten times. Written as DNA, the CDR3 is TGTGCCAGCAGCCAAATTACTGCCTACGAGCAGTACTTC. As protein: CASSQITAYEQYF. The rearrangement joins TRBV4-2 to TRBJ2-7; D is ambiguous. The CDR3 is made up of 13 amino acids. Trimming took 2 bases from V and 2 from J, leaving 7 bases between them. Germline CDR1 reads LGHNA; CDR2 reads YNFKEQ.

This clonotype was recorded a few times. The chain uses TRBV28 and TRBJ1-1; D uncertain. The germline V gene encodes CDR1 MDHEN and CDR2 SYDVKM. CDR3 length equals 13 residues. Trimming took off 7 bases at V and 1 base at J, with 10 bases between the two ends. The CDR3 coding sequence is TGTGCCAGCACCCCGGACGGGAACACTGAAGCTTTCTTT. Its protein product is CASTPDGNTEAFF.

The CDR3 protein is CASRRDSTTDTQYF. The CDR3 nucleotides are TGTGCCAGCAGGAGGGACAGTACCACAGATACGCAGTATTTT. The genes are TRBV6-1 and TRBJ2-3; 7 bases match TRBD1. This CDR3 is 14 amino acids long. The V and J ends lost 6 bases and 2 bases, in that order; junction bases with no gene match: 5. Per the germline V gene, CDR1 is MNHNS and CDR2 is SASEGT.

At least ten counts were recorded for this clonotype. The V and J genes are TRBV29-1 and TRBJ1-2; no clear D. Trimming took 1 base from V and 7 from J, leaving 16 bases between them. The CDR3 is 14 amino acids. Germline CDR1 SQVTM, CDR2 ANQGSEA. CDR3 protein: CSVEGVERAGGYTF. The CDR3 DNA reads TGCAGCGTTGAAGGAGTGGAGCGGGCGGGTGGCTACACCTTC.

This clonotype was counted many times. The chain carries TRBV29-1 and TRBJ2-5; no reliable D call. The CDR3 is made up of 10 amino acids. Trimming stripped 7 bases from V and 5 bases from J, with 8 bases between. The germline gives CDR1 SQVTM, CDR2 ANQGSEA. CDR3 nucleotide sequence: TGCAGCGCCTTAGTGGAGACCCAGTACTTC. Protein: CSALVETQYF.

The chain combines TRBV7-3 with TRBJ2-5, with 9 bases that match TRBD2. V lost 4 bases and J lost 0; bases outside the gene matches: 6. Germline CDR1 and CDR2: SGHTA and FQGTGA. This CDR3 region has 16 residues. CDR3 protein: CASSSLSGSHQETQYF. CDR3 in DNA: TGTGCCAGCAGCTCACTTAGCGGGAGCCACCAAGAGACCCAGTACTTC.